One sample yielded the 24 T cell receptor beta chains listed below, sequenced in a study of blood T cell repertoires in COVID-19. TCRdb's copy holds only in-frame clones and misses some; the assay was immunoSEQ multiplex PCR. The sample has some 150,000 clones, approximately 80% seen once. The sample was peripheral blood. The receptors were gathered from a man aged 60 to 75 with acute or convalescent COVID-19.

The J gene is TRBJ1-4, the V gene TRBV9; D not certain. CDR3 length equals 16 residues. Germline CDR1 reads SGDLS; CDR2 reads YYNGEE. Trimming took off 0 bases at V and 3 bases at J, with 12 bases between the two ends. CDR3 protein: CASSVGGLRANEKLFF. DNA of the CDR3: TGTGCCAGCAGCGTAGGCGGGCTTAGGGCTAATGAAAAACTGTTTTTT.

The genes are TRBV9 and TRBJ1-2; tentatively, D is TRBD1 (6 bases). CDR1 and CDR2 from the germline V gene are SGDLS and YYNGEE. V was shortened by 3 bases and J by 3 bases, with 12 bases between the two germline ends. This CDR3 spans 14 amino acids. DNA of the CDR3: TGTGCCAGCAGCGGATGGGACACGCACTATGGCTACACCTTC. Residues: CASSGWDTHYGYTF. Supplemented by reference TRBV9 and TRBJ1-2, the full variable domain reads DSGVTQTPKHLITATGQRVTLRCSPRSGDLSVYWYQQSLDQGLQFLIQYYNGEERAKGNILERFSAQQFPDLHSELNLSSLELGDSALYFCASSGWDTHYGYTFGSGTRLTVV.

This chain links TRBV7-2 with TRBJ2-7; 8 nucleotides match TRBD1. The CDR3 is 16 amino acids. V lost 0 bases to trimming and J lost 0 bases; unmatched junction nucleotides: 4. Germline V gene sequence: CDR1 SGHTA, CDR2 FQGNSA. This CDR3 reads CASSLAEGQVSYEQYF. The DNA of the CDR3 is TGTGCCAGCAGCTTAGCCGAGGGACAGGTCTCCTACGAGCAGTACTTC.

The chain combines TRBV6-1 with TRBJ1-5; no clear D. The V gene's germline CDR1 is MNHNS and CDR2 SASEGT. V was pared by 2 bases and J by 0 bases, with 8 bases between. The length of the CDR3 is 15 residues. CDR3 protein: CASSEPGYSNQPQHF. The CDR3, as DNA: TGTGCCAGCAGTGAACCGGGGTATAGCAATCAGCCCCAGCATTTT.

The rearrangement links TRBV15 to TRBJ2-7; 10 bases align to TRBD2. CDR3 size: 17 residues. V was pared by 0 bases and J by 2 bases, with 7 bases of the junction left unmatched. Germline V CDR1 and CDR2: LNHNV, YYDKDF (reference sequence). CDR3 DNA: TGTGCCACCAGCAGAGATCTGAGAACTAGCGGGGCCTACGAGCAGTACTTC. Its translation is CATSRDLRTSGAYEQYF.

The chain has TRBV15 and TRBJ1-2, with D perhaps TRBD1 (5 bases). The germline V and J ends were trimmed by 2 bases and 0 bases, with 19 bases remaining between them. CDR1 is LNHNV, CDR2 YYDKDF, per germline (reference sequence). The CDR3 covers 18 residues. The DNA for the CDR3 is TGTGCCACCAGCAGATTCAGCACAGGATCTAATGCTAACTATGGCTACACCTTC. Translated, it gives CATSRFSTGSNANYGYTF.

V and J are TRBV7-3 and TRBJ1-1, with D unresolved. Germline CDR1 and CDR2: SGHTA and FQGTGA. This CDR3 region has 16 residues. V was clipped by 1 base and J by 0 bases, with 12 bases between them. The CDR3 is CASSLRAAVMNTEAFF. The DNA of the CDR3 is TGTGCCAGCAGCTTAAGGGCAGCGGTCATGAACACTGAAGCTTTCTTT.

The V call is TRBV3-1 (or the pseudogene TRBV3-2), the J call TRBJ2-5; 9 nucleotides line up with TRBD2. The V gene's germline CDR1 is LGHDT and CDR2 YNNKEL (reference sequence). The V gene end was trimmed by 0 bases and the J gene end by 9 bases; junction bases not matched to a gene: 2. The CDR3 runs 13 residues. The CDR3 DNA sequence: TGTGCCAGCAGCCAAGATCTAGCGGGGTCCCAGTACTTC. Translating gives CASSQDLAGSQYF.

The chain combines TRBV4-2 with TRBJ1-1, with a tentative D call TRBD1 (5 bases). Germline V gene sequence: CDR1 LGHNA, CDR2 YNFKEQ. CDR3 size: 13 residues. Trimming removed 2 bases from V and 5 bases from J, with 9 bases in between. For the CDR3, the DNA is TGTGCCAGCAGCCAACAGGGCGAAACTGAAGCTTTCTTT. It is translated as CASSQQGETEAFF.

The genes are TRBV5-4 and TRBJ2-1, with TRBD2 matching over 10 bases. V lost 4 bases to trimming and J lost 5 bases; unmatched junction nucleotides: 9. Germline CDR1 is SGHNT and CDR2 is YYREEE (reference sequence). This CDR3 is built from 16 residues. In nucleotides, the CDR3 is TGTGCCAGCAGCGGAAGACCTAGCGGGGGTAACAATGAGCAGTTCTTC. Translation: CASSGRPSGGNNEQFF.

The chain couples TRBV27 to TRBJ2-5; TRBD2 matches at 8 bases. The CDR3 runs to 15 residues. Germline CDR1 reads MNHEY; CDR2 reads SMNVEV (reference sequence). Unmatched junction bases numbered 8, after V lost 4 bases and J lost 4 bases. The CDR3 DNA follows: TGTGCCAGCAGTTCGAGCGGGAGTGTTAGAGAGACCCAGTACTTC. Its protein product is CASSSSGSVRETQYF.

This chain links TRBV7-3 with TRBJ1-2; D is possibly TRBD1 (6 bases). V lost 5 bases and J lost 2, with 12 bases in between. CDR1 and CDR2 from the germline V gene are SGHTA and FQGTGA. This CDR3 is built from 14 residues. This CDR3 reads CASSPTTGNYGYTF. CDR3 coding DNA: TGTGCCAGCAGCCCGACAACAGGGAACTATGGCTACACCTTC.

CDR3 residues: CASSPGWGRESPLHF. CDR3 coding DNA: TGTGCCAGCAGCCCGGGGTGGGGAAGGGAGTCACCCCTCCACTTT. V gene TRBV3-1 (or the pseudogene TRBV3-2) combines with J gene TRBJ1-6; D is uncertain. The CDR3 sequence is 15 residues long. Germline values: CDR1 LGHDT, CDR2 YNNKEL (reference sequence). V was pared by 4 bases and J by 10 bases, with 17 bases between.

Here the CDR3 reads CASSQNGAGEPGGETQYF. Here the CDR3 DNA reads TGCGCCAGCAGCCAAAATGGTGCGGGGGAGCCCGGGGGGGAGACGCAGTATTTT. The chain uses TRBV4-1 and TRBJ2-3, with 8 positions matching TRBD2. Trimming at V came to 2 bases and at J to 9 bases, leaving 19 bases not matched to a gene. Germline V CDR1 and CDR2: MGHRA, YSYEKL. This CDR3 has 18 amino acids.

The chain combines TRBV5-1 with TRBJ2-7; tentatively, D is TRBD1 (6 bases). Per the germline V gene, CDR1 is SGHRS and CDR2 is YFSETQ. This CDR3 is built from 13 residues. V was clipped by 4 bases and J by 0 bases, with 8 bases between them. The CDR3 DNA reads TGCGCCAGCAGCCCAGGGGCCTCCTACGAGCAGTACTTC. It yields the protein CASSPGASYEQYF.

This chain uses TRBV24-1 with TRBJ2-1; D might be TRBD2 (7 bases). The length of the CDR3 is 15 residues. Germline V lookup: CDR1 KGHDR, CDR2 SFDVKD. V was pared by 7 bases and J by 3 bases, with 15 bases between. Here the CDR3 DNA reads TGTGCCACCAGAAATGGGGGGGCGGACTACAATGAGCAGTTCTTC. Its protein is CATRNGGADYNEQFF.

This clone was seen a few times. The chain combines TRBV4-1 with TRBJ1-5, with TRBD1 matching over 8 bases. Germline V CDR1 and CDR2: MGHRA, YSYEKL. The CDR3 loop spans 15 amino acids. V dropped 0 bases and J dropped 11; count of bases not matched to a gene: 9. The CDR3 spells CASSQEARTGTTQHF. The CDR3 nucleotides are TGCGCCAGCAGCCAAGAGGCCCGGACAGGGACAACCCAGCATTTT.

This rearrangement joins TRBV10-2 to TRBJ1-1, with TRBD1 identical over 8 bases. Trimming cost V 6 bases and J 0 bases; bases outside gene matches: 6. Germline V gene lookup returns CDR1 WSHSY and CDR2 SAAADI. The CDR3 runs 15 residues. The CDR3 DNA sequence: TGCGCCAGCAGGGATGGACAGGGCGTGAACACTGAAGCTTTCTTT. This gives the protein CASRDGQGVNTEAFF.

The V gene is TRBV6-5, the J gene TRBJ1-4; D is unresolved. The CDR3 contains 13 residues. Germline V gene sequence: CDR1 MNHEY, CDR2 SVGAGI. V was trimmed by 5 bases and J by 4 bases, leaving 8 bases between them. The CDR3 nucleotides are TGTGCCAGCAGTCAGAATGTTAATGAAAAACTGTTTTTT. This sequence encodes CASSQNVNEKLFF.

The chain joins TRBV21-1 to TRBJ1-6; the table calls TRBD1, which could not be checked here. TRBV21-1 is a listed pseudogene. The CDR3 extends over 21 amino acids. CDR3 in amino acids: CASSKLPKPPEMAQGDSPLHF. The CDR3 coding sequence is TGTGCCAGCAGCAAACTTCCTAAGCCACCGGAAATGGCGCAGGGTGATTCACCCCTCCACTTT.

CDR3 nucleotide sequence: TGTGCCAGCAGCCAAGACAGGGCCAGCTCCTACGAGCAGTACTTC. It yields the protein CASSQDRASSYEQYF. The chain is built from TRBV7-9 and TRBJ2-7; 7 bases map to TRBD1. The V segment lost 5 bases and the J segment 0 bases; nucleotides outside the gene matches: 7. This CDR3 is 15 amino acids long. Germline CDR1 is SEHNR and CDR2 is FQNEAQ (reference sequence).

The chain employs TRBV10-2 and TRBJ1-3; 7 bases line up with TRBD1. V dropped 0 bases and J dropped 4; count of bases not matched to a gene: 3. The CDR3 is 15 residues long. Germline V CDR1 and CDR2: WSHSY, SAAADI. The CDR3 DNA sequence: TGCGCCAGCAGTGAGTCGAAGGGGGCCGGAAACACCATATATTTT. Encoded protein: CASSESKGAGNTIYF.

This clone appeared a few times. This chain connects TRBV28 to TRBJ1-1; no clear D gene. This CDR3 spans 14 amino acids. The V and J ends lost 6 bases and 0 bases respectively, with 11 bases between them. Germline CDR1 and CDR2: MDHEN and SYDVKM. CDR3 in amino acids: CASSSNLMNTEAFF. CDR3 in DNA: TGTGCCAGCAGCTCTAATCTTATGAACACTGAAGCTTTCTTT.

This rearrangement joins TRBV7-3 to TRBJ2-2, with 8 positions matching TRBD1. The CDR3 contains 18 residues. The germline V gene has CDR1 SGHTA and CDR2 FQGTGA. The trim removed 5 bases at V and 1 base at J, leaving 12 bases unmatched. The CDR3 DNA reads as TGTGCCAGCAGCCTGGGGGCAGGGGGCCTCCTGAACACCGGGGAGCTGTTTTTT. It encodes CASSLGAGGLLNTGELFF.